What follows are 28 T cell receptor beta chains derived from one specimen sequenced in a study of human T cells and chemical hapten exposure. Time point denoted: pre-sensitization, week 0. Treatment meaning: therapeutic diphenylcyclopropenone sensitization with weekly scalp DPC. TCRdb passed the RACE reads through MiXCR, listing each CDR3 protein once. The data contain approximately 60,000 distinct CDR3 sequences, approximately 9.9% of them singletons. The sample here was whole blood, taken in connection with sensitization to the hapten diphenylcyclopropenone (DPC). Receptors originate from a man aged 40-49 years with alopecia areata. Some clones in this sample may be carry-over from other donors' samples.

The chain carries TRBV28 and TRBJ2-7; D is uncertain. The CDR3 covers 13 residues. Germline V gives CDR1 MDHEN, CDR2 SYDVKM. Trimming left V 2 bases short and J 5 bases short, with 10 bases between. CDR3 region: CASSLADADEQYF. The CDR3 DNA reads as TGTGCCAGCAGTTTAGCGGACGCGGACGAGCAGTACTTC.

The V call is TRBV28, the J call TRBJ1-1; possible D gene TRBD1, 6 bases. The CDR3 has 14 amino acids. Trimming took off 7 bases at V and 0 bases at J, with 12 bases between the two ends. CDR1 MDHEN and CDR2 SYDVKM come from the germline V gene. The CDR3 region is CASTSGQVNTEAFF. In DNA form, the CDR3 reads TGTGCCAGCACTTCGGGACAAGTGAACACTGAAGCTTTCTTT.

In this sample, this clonotype turned up a few times. The V call is TRBV6-5, the J call TRBJ1-6, with D unclear. CDR3 length equals 11 residues. Between the trimmed V and J ends, which lost 5 bases and 11 bases, there was a span of 7 bases. The V gene's germline CDR1 is MNHEY and CDR2 SVGAGI. CDR3 protein: CASSLQPPLHF. The CDR3 DNA reads TGTGCCAGCAGTCTCCAACCACCCCTCCACTTT.

The chain is built from TRBV28 and TRBJ1-4; 8 bases agree with TRBD1. Germline values: CDR1 MDHEN, CDR2 SYDVKM. This CDR3 comprises 15 residues. J was trimmed by 3 bases and V by 2 bases; bases with no gene match: 2. CDR3 sequence reads: CASSLQGAPNEKLFF. The CDR3 DNA follows: TGTGCCAGCAGTTTACAGGGGGCGCCTAATGAAAAACTGTTTTTT.

This clonotype has ten or more counts. The chain combines TRBV27 with TRBJ2-2; D is uncertain. With 0 bases removed from V and 4 bases from J, the gap between germline ends came to 9 bases. The CDR3 extends over 15 amino acids. Germline V gives CDR1 MNHEY, CDR2 SMNVEV (reference sequence). The CDR3 bases are TGTGCCAGCAGTTTATCGGCAGCGCGCACCGGGGAGCTGTTTTTT. Amino acids: CASSLSAARTGELFF.

There are many counts of this clonotype. The chain couples TRBV7-2 to TRBJ2-1, with D unresolved. The V gene lost 1 base and the J gene lost 8 bases, with 12 bases spanning the gap. Germline CDR1 and CDR2: SGHTA and FQGNSA. The CDR3 has 14 amino acids. This chain's CDR3 is CASSLVTGRDEQFF. CDR3 DNA: TGTGCCAGCAGCTTAGTCACGGGCCGGGATGAGCAGTTCTTC.

The sample holds many counts of this clonotype. The chain uses TRBV6-6 and TRBJ1-6; possibly TRBD1 for D (5 bases). The V gene lost 0 bases and the J gene lost 9 bases, with 15 bases spanning the gap. The germline V gene encodes CDR1 MNHNY and CDR2 SVGAGI (reference sequence). The CDR3 consists of 16 residues. CDR3 nucleotide sequence: TGTGCCAGCAGTTACTCGCCGGGACGTATAGTTTCACCCCTCCACTTT. This gives the protein CASSYSPGRIVSPLHF.

The table lists this clonotype with many counts. The chain carries TRBV2 and TRBJ2-7; unclear D gene. Germline lookup yields CDR1 SNHLY and CDR2 FYNNEI. Trimming left V 5 bases short and J 0 bases short, with 11 bases between. CDR3 length: 14 amino acids. The chain's CDR3 is CASSLSETSYEQYF. CDR3 sequence (DNA): TGTGCCAGCAGTCTATCAGAAACCTCCTACGAGCAGTACTTC.

V is TRBV13 and J is TRBJ1-1, with D maybe TRBD1 (5 bases). The CDR3 has 16 amino acids. Germline-derived CDR1 and CDR2 are PRHDT and FYEKMQ (reference sequence). V was shortened by 5 bases and J by 2 bases, with 18 bases between the two germline ends. The CDR3 DNA follows: TGTGCCAGCAGCCACACGGTCGGGAGGGGTAACACTGAAGCTTTCTTT. It yields the protein CASSHTVGRGNTEAFF.

This clonotype was detected only a few times. The J gene is TRBJ1-6, the V gene TRBV11-2; D gene unclear. The CDR3 spans 14 residues. Between the trimmed V and J ends, which lost 3 bases and 9 bases, there was a span of 12 bases. The germline V gene has CDR1 SGHAT and CDR2 FQNNGV. The CDR3 protein is CASSFEGGLSPLHF. In DNA form, the CDR3 reads TGTGCCAGCAGCTTTGAGGGCGGTCTTTCACCCCTCCACTTT.

There are many counts of this clonotype. The rearrangement links TRBV4-1 to TRBJ2-2, with D tentatively TRBD1 (5 bases). The germline V gene has CDR1 MGHRA and CDR2 YSYEKL. The V gene lost 0 bases and the J gene lost 1 base, with 9 bases spanning the gap. The CDR3 is made up of 16 amino acids. CDR3 sequence: CASSQEGQGNTGELFF. The DNA of the CDR3 is TGCGCCAGCAGCCAAGAAGGCCAGGGGAACACCGGGGAGCTGTTTTTT.

This clonotype was found a few times. V is TRBV4-2 and J is TRBJ1-3; D is perhaps TRBD1 (5 bases). Germline CDR1 is LGHNA and CDR2 is YNFKEQ. Trimming left V 0 bases short and J 4 bases short, with 13 bases between. This CDR3 has 16 residues. The chain's CDR3 is CASSQDTGPQGNTIYF. CDR3 nucleotides: TGTGCCAGCAGCCAAGATACAGGTCCCCAAGGAAACACCATATATTTT.

This clonotype has a count of ten or more. CDR3 residues: CASSERGRGVQNIQYF. The CDR3 DNA sequence: TGTGCCAGCAGTGAAAGGGGGCGCGGGGTCCAAAACATTCAGTACTTC. The genes are TRBV2 and TRBJ2-4, with D maybe TRBD1 (7 bases). The CDR3 contains 16 residues. Germline CDR1 is SNHLY and CDR2 is FYNNEI. Trimming removed 2 bases from V and 5 bases from J, with 16 bases in between.

This rearrangement joins TRBV28 to TRBJ2-5; D is possibly TRBD2 (6 bases). Trimming removed 6 bases at V and 1 base at J, with 12 bases between. Germline lookup yields CDR1 MDHEN and CDR2 SYDVKM. The CDR3 consists of 14 residues. CDR3 in amino acids: CASSLDYPQETQYF. The CDR3 region has the DNA TGTGCCAGCAGCCTGGACTACCCCCAAGAGACCCAGTACTTC. Full variable domain (outside the CDR3, taken from reference TRBV28 and TRBJ2-5): DVKVTQSSRYLVKRTGEKVFLECVQDMDHENMFWYRQDPGLGLRLIYFSYDVKMKEKGDIPEGYSVSREKKERFSLILESASTNQTSMYLCASSLDYPQETQYFGPGTRLLVL.

This clonotype showed up many times. This chain connects TRBV11-2 to TRBJ2-5; 13 bases are a match to TRBD2. The CDR3 spans 15 residues. The germline CDR1 and CDR2 sequences are SGHAT and FQNNGV. Trimming took 5 bases from V and 2 from J; bases not matched to a gene: 2. The CDR3 is CASSPLAGGQETQYF. In nucleotides, the CDR3 is TGTGCCAGCAGCCCACTAGCGGGAGGGCAAGAGACCCAGTACTTC.

The V gene is TRBV6-6, the J gene TRBJ2-7; TRBD1 matches 9 bases. This CDR3 is 14 amino acids long. Germline V gives CDR1 MNHNY, CDR2 SVGAGI (reference sequence). Unmatched junction bases numbered 7, after V lost 5 bases and J lost 5 bases. The CDR3 sequence is CASSASGTGNEQYF. In DNA form, the CDR3 reads TGTGCCAGCAGTGCATCCGGGACAGGGAACGAGCAGTACTTC.

This clonotype has at least ten counts. This chain joins TRBV12-3 or TRBV12-4 and TRBJ2-2; perhaps TRBD2 as D (7 bases). The ends were cut back, 9 bases at V and 4 bases at J, with 21 bases in the middle. The CDR3 contains 16 residues. In nucleotides, the CDR3 is TGTGCCAGTGACCTAAGGGGGGGCGCGGGCACCGGGGAGCTGTTTTTT. The encoded protein is CASDLRGGAGTGELFF.

The chain is built from TRBV20-1 and TRBJ2-2, with D uncertain. Trimming took off 0 bases at V and 5 bases at J, with 4 bases between the two ends. The CDR3 sequence is 12 residues long. From germline, CDR1 is DFQATT and CDR2 SNEGSKA (reference sequence). CDR3 region: CSARDLTGELFF. The CDR3 DNA reads TGCAGTGCTAGAGACTTAACCGGGGAGCTGTTTTTT.

The chain employs TRBV12-3 or TRBV12-4 and TRBJ2-7, with 8 bases lining up with TRBD1. Trimming removed 1 base from V and 0 bases from J; junction bases left unmatched: 2. There are 15 residues in the CDR3. CDR3 in DNA: TGTGCCAGCAGTTTAGGGGACAGGTTCTCCTACGAGCAGTACTTC. It specifies CASSLGDRFSYEQYF.

This rearrangement joins TRBV15 to TRBJ2-7, with 8 bases aligning to TRBD2. The germline CDR1 and CDR2 sequences are LNHNV and YYDKDF (reference sequence). V lost 5 bases and J lost 1; bases outside the gene matches: 10. The CDR3 contains 16 residues. CDR3 amino acids: CATSHSHASGSYEQYF. CDR3 in DNA: TGTGCCACCAGCCACTCCCACGCTAGCGGGTCCTACGAGCAGTACTTC.

In its sample, this clonotype was seen many times. The chain employs TRBV6-1 and TRBJ2-3; D gene unclear. The CDR3 has 12 residues. Trimming removed 1 base at V and 6 bases at J, with 5 bases between. The V gene's germline CDR1 is MNHNS and CDR2 SASEGT. CDR3 protein: CASSEGVDTQYF. CDR3 sequence (DNA): TGTGCCAGCAGTGAAGGGGTGGATACGCAGTATTTT.

DNA of the CDR3: TGCGCCAGCAGCCAAGAGGCTAGCCCCAATGAGCAGTTCTTC. Encoded protein: CASSQEASPNEQFF. The J gene is TRBJ2-1, the V gene TRBV4-3, with a tentative D call TRBD2 (5 bases). The CDR3 contains 14 residues. V lost 0 bases, J lost 6 bases, and 9 bases lay in between. Germline values: CDR1 LGHNA, CDR2 YSLEER.

A word on this clonotype: It may be a read error: a sequence one base away is much more abundant. The V call is TRBV19, the J call TRBJ2-7; D call uncertain. The CDR3 is 13 amino acids. Germline assignment: CDR1 LNHDA and CDR2 SQIVND (reference sequence). The CDR3 here is CASSITASYEQCF. The CDR3 nucleotides are TGTGCCAGTAGTATAACGGCCTCCTACGAGCAGTGCTTC. Full variable domain (remainder filled in from reference TRBV19 and TRBJ2-7): DGGITQSPKYLFRKEGQNVTLSCEQNLNHDAMYWYRQDPGQGLRLIYYSQIVNDFQKGDIAEGYSVSREKKESFPLTVTSAQKNPTAFYLCASSITASYEQCFGPGTRLTVT.

This clonotype was seen many times. This rearrangement joins TRBV5-1 to TRBJ2-7, with 10 bases that match TRBD2. Trimming removed 4 bases from V and 3 bases from J; junction bases left unmatched: 4. The CDR3 is 14 residues long. Germline V gives CDR1 SGHRS, CDR2 YFSETQ. The CDR3 spells CASSAGLANYEQYF. As DNA, the CDR3 is TGCGCCAGCAGCGCGGGACTAGCGAACTACGAGCAGTACTTC.

The rearrangement uses TRBV20-1 and TRBJ2-3, with 7 bases that match TRBD2. Trimming cost V 2 bases and J 1 base; bases outside gene matches: 9. Germline V gene lookup returns CDR1 DFQATT and CDR2 SNEGSKA (reference sequence). This CDR3 contains 16 residues. The CDR3, as DNA: TGCAGTGCTAGAAGTGGGAGGGGAGGGGGCACAGATACGCAGTATTTT. It specifies CSARSGRGGGTDTQYF.

This clonotype was seen ten or more times. The chain combines TRBV6-5 with TRBJ2-7; D perhaps matches TRBD2 (6 bases). Germline-derived CDR1 and CDR2 are MNHEY and SVGAGI. The CDR3 has 14 residues. Trimming removed 0 bases at V and 7 bases at J, with 13 bases between. CDR3 DNA sequence: TGTGCCAGCAGTTACTCGGGACCTCGGGGGGAGCAGTACTTC. Residues: CASSYSGPRGEQYF.

The chain carries TRBV12-3 or TRBV12-4 and TRBJ2-3; no definite D call. With 2 bases removed from V and 3 bases from J, the gap between germline ends came to 18 bases. The CDR3 extends over 17 amino acids. The CDR3 DNA reads TGTGCCAGCAGTTTAAGGCCCAGTCGCGCTGGAACAGATACGCAGTATTTT. Translation: CASSLRPSRAGTDTQYF.

This clonotype was seen ten or more times. The V gene is TRBV12-3 or TRBV12-4, the J gene TRBJ1-6; 8 nucleotides agree with TRBD1. The trim removed 7 bases at V and 9 bases at J, leaving 8 bases unmatched. The CDR3 runs to 14 residues. CDR3 sequence reads: CASNHGTGPSPLHF. CDR3 DNA: TGTGCCAGCAATCACGGGACAGGTCCTTCACCCCTCCACTTT.